Below are 10 T cell receptor beta chains sequenced from a single sample in a study of regulatory T cells in long-lasting Graves disease. Through Arm-PCR of CDR3 regions and iRepertoire HTBI primers, TCR beta libraries were built. TCRdb reanalysed the multiplex PCR reads using MiXCR and keeps one entry per CDR3 protein. The sample contains roughly 500,000 distinct CDR3 sequences, approximately 21% of which appear only once. Time point noted: persistent/refractory GD, antithyroid drugs over 5 years with positive TRAb. The TCR library was prepared using RNA isolated from PBMCs. Source: peripheral blood mononuclear cells (PBMCs), taken when the disease was refractory, from a patient treated with antithyroid drugs. Receptors were obtained from a female donor with Graves disease.

The chain has TRBV20-1 and TRBJ2-7, with TRBD2 matching 7 bases. Germline CDR1 DFQATT, CDR2 SNEGSKA (reference sequence). There are 15 residues in the CDR3. V was pared by 3 bases and J by 3 bases, with 11 bases of the junction left unmatched. The CDR3 protein is CSARGGGPTGYEQYF. As DNA, the CDR3 is TGCAGTGCTAGGGGGGGAGGGCCTACCGGCTACGAGCAGTACTTC.

This clonotype was recorded at least ten times. The chain combines TRBV28 with TRBJ2-7, with 10 bases identical to TRBD2. V lost 6 bases to trimming and J lost 4 bases; unmatched junction nucleotides: 15. The CDR3 runs to 17 residues. Germline CDR1 MDHEN, CDR2 SYDVKM. CDR3 bases: TGTGCCAGCAGCTACCTTGGGGAGCGGGAGGGCCGGTACGAGCAGTACTTC. Residues: CASSYLGEREGRYEQYF.

The table lists this clonotype with a few counts. The rearrangement joins TRBV7-9 to TRBJ2-7; D ambiguous. This CDR3 region has 13 residues. Per germline, CDR1 SEHNR and CDR2 FQNEAQ (reference sequence). V dropped 5 bases and J dropped 1 base, with 9 bases sitting between them. CDR3 DNA: TGTGCCAGCAGCCCGACACCTTCCTACGAGCAGTACTTC. Its protein is CASSPTPSYEQYF.

This clonotype was counted many times. The rearrangement uses TRBV20-1 and TRBJ1-2, with D possibly matching TRBD1 (5 bases). The CDR3 length is 15 residues. The germline V and J ends were trimmed by 0 bases and 2 bases, with 13 bases remaining between them. Germline loops: CDR1 DFQATT, CDR2 SNEGSKA (reference sequence). The CDR3 is CSARDFGRTNYGYTF. The CDR3, as DNA: TGCAGTGCTAGAGATTTTGGACGGACAAACTATGGCTACACCTTC.

This clonotype was counted between two and nine times. The chain uses TRBV5-1 and TRBJ2-7, with a tentative D call TRBD2 (5 bases). Trimming took off 4 bases at V and 6 bases at J, with 11 bases between the two ends. The CDR3 spans 12 residues. In germline, CDR1 is SGHRS, CDR2 YFSETQ. The CDR3 sequence is CASSQDWTEQYF. CDR3 coding DNA: TGCGCCAGCAGCCAGGACTGGACCGAGCAGTACTTC.

The sample holds a few counts of this clonotype. This chain connects TRBV12-3 or TRBV12-4 to TRBJ2-7; TRBD2 matches 8 bases. The CDR3 loop spans 15 amino acids. Trimming cost V 5 bases and J 7 bases; bases outside gene matches: 13. The CDR3 sequence: CASSAGSGAGREQYF. For the CDR3, the DNA is TGTGCCAGCAGTGCCGGTAGCGGGGCAGGGCGGGAGCAGTACTTC.

This clonotype has more than one count but fewer than ten. V and J are TRBV20-1 and TRBJ2-7, with D uncertain. The CDR3 is made up of 11 amino acids. Per germline, CDR1 DFQATT and CDR2 SNEGSKA (reference sequence). V lost 7 bases and J 3 bases, leaving 10 bases between the germline ends. CDR3 sequence (DNA): TGCAGTGGTCAGGACGGCTACGAGCAGTACTTC. This sequence encodes CSGQDGYEQYF.

This clonotype has ten or more counts. The rearrangement joins TRBV12-3 or TRBV12-4 to TRBJ2-5, with 7 positions matching TRBD1. V was pared by 4 bases and J by 7 bases, with 9 bases of the junction left unmatched. This CDR3 comprises 14 residues. The CDR3: CASSWDSKGRTQYF. CDR3 nucleotides: TGTGCCAGCAGTTGGGACAGTAAGGGCAGGACCCAGTACTTC.

The sample holds many counts of this clonotype. V gene TRBV7-6 combines with J gene TRBJ1-1; D gene unclear. Per the germline V gene, CDR1 is SGHVS and CDR2 is FNYEAQ. V shed 5 bases and J shed 1 base, with 11 bases lying between them. This CDR3 region has 14 residues. The CDR3 here is CASSPLTQNTEAFF. In DNA, the CDR3 is TGTGCCAGCAGCCCCCTGACACAGAACACTGAAGCTTTCTTT.

This clonotype was seen only once. The chain employs TRBV7-2 and TRBJ2-1; TRBD1 matches 7 bases. This CDR3 has 13 residues. The V gene end was trimmed by 1 base and the J gene end by 10 bases; junction bases not matched to a gene: 4. Per germline, CDR1 SGHTA and CDR2 FQGNSA. This chain's CDR3 is CASSLVKGAEQFF. CDR3 sequence (DNA): TGTGCCAGCAGCTTAGTTAAGGGGGCAGAGCAGTTCTTC.